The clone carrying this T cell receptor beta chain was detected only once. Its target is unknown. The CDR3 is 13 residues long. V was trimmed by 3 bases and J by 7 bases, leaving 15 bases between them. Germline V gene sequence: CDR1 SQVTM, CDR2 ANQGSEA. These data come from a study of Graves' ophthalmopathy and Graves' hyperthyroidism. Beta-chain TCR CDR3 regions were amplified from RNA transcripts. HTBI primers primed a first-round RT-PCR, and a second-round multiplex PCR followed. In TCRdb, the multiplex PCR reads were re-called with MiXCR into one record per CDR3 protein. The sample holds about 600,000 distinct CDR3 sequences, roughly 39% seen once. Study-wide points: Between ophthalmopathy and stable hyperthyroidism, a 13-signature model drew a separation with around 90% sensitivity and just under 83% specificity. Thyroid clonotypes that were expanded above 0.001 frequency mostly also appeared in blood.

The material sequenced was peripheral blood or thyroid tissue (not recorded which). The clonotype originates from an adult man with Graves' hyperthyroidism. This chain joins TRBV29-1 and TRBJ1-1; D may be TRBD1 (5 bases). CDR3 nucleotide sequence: TGCAGCGTTGAGCAGGATGGGGGGAATGAAGCTTTCTTT. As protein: CSVEQDGGNEAFF.